The rows below give T cell receptor beta chains drawn from one sample of a study of cytomegalovirus exposure and HLA in healthy donors. Profiled with immunoSEQ multiplex PCR; TCRdb holds only in-frame clones, not every one. This repertoire shows about 160,000 clones, just under 80% found once; its top ten account for around 7%. The sequenced material came from PBMCs. These TCRs come from a woman in her forties in good health and CMV-seropositive. CDR3s include the opening cysteine and the closing phenylalanine or tryptophan. D genes are given only for firm matches. Clone size is not always given. Where it is, it says once, few, many or a class for expanded clones.

abundance | j_gene | v_gene | d_gene | CDR3nt | CDR3aa
NA | TRBJ2-7 | TRBV28 | TRBD1 | TGTGCCAGCAGAGGACCAGGGGGCATCATAACCTACGAGCAGTACTTC | CASRGPGGIITYEQYF
few | TRBJ2-3 | TRBV28 | TRBD1 | TGTGCCAGCAGTCTATCTGCTCTTTGGGCTAGGAAGGGGGCTACGCAGTATTTT | CASSLSALWARKGATQYF
few | TRBJ2-7 | TRBV19 | NA | TGTGCCAGTAGTATAGAGGGAGGCGAGCAGTACTTC | CASSIEGGEQYF
NA | TRBJ2-1 | TRBV11-3 | TRBD2 | TGTGCCAGCAGTTTTAGCGGGGGGGACAATGAGCAGTTCTTC | CASSFSGGDNEQFF
once | TRBJ2-7 | TRBV28 | NA | TGTGCCAGCAGGCCCCCGTGGGGACTCGCCAACGAGCAGTACTTC | CASRPPWGLANEQYF
NA | TRBJ2-3 | TRBV6-1 | NA | TGTGCCAGCAGTGTGGACAGACCTAGCACAGATACGCAGTATTTT | CASSVDRPSTDTQYF
NA | TRBJ1-4 | TRBV9 | NA | TGTGCCAGCAGCCTAGAGGACAGCGCAACTAATGAAAAACTGTTTTTT | CASSLEDSATNEKLFF
NA | TRBJ2-1 | TRBV6-1 | NA | TGTGCCAGCAGACCAGCGGACTACAATGAGCAGTTCTTC | CASRPADYNEQFF
NA | TRBJ1-2 | TRBV7-8 | TRBD1 | TGTGCCAGCAGCTCTCGACAGGGAGACTATGGCTACACCTTC | CASSSRQGDYGYTF
once | TRBJ1-2 | TRBV10-3 | TRBD1 | TGTGCCATCAGTGGTCTAGGGACAGGGGATGGCTACACCTTC | CAISGLGTGDGYTF
NA | TRBJ2-1 | TRBV11-3 | TRBD2 | TGTGCCAGCAGCCCTAGGGCGGGGGGCGGGAACAATGAGCAGTTCTTC | CASSPRAGGGNNEQFF
NA | TRBJ2-4 | TRBV12-5 | TRBD2 | TGTGCTAGTGGCCGCGGGGTAGCGGGGGGGCCGGCCAAAAACATTCAGTACTTC | CASGRGVAGGPAKNIQYF
NA | TRBJ1-2 | TRBV10-3 | TRBD1 | TGTGCCATCAGATTTACGGGACAGGGCGGGGGCTACACCTTC | CAIRFTGQGGGYTF
NA | TRBJ2-3 | TRBV5-4 | TRBD2 | TGTGCCAGCACCCTGGGACTAGCGGGGGCCCGAAGCACAGATACGCAGTATTTT | CASTLGLAGARSTDTQYF
NA | TRBJ2-7 | TRBV23-1 | TRBD1 | TGCGCCAGCATCCCGGACAGGGTGCGCTACGAGCAGTACTTC | CASIPDRVRYEQYF
NA | TRBJ2-1 | TRBV7-9 | NA | TGTGCCAGCAGCTTCGACAGGGAGGTCAATGAGCAGTTCTTC | CASSFDREVNEQFF
NA | TRBJ1-2 | TRBV5-4 | NA | TGTGCCAGCAGCTCAAATTATGGCTACACCTTC | CASSSNYGYTF
few | TRBJ1-3 | TRBV19 | NA | TGTGCCAGTAGTCCCGAACAGGCCGCAAACACCATATATTTT | CASSPEQAANTIYF
NA | TRBJ1-5 | TRBV28 | NA | TGTGCCAGCAGTTTGTCGCAGGGCCAAAATCAGCCCCAGCATTTT | CASSLSQGQNQPQHF
NA | TRBJ2-1 | TRBV27 | NA | TGTGCCAGCAGCCTTGGTGGCAGCGGTGAGCAGTTCTTC | CASSLGGSGEQFF
NA | TRBJ1-5 | TRBV28 | NA | TGTGCCAGCACCACGCTATCCAGGGTCTTTGGCAATCAGCCCCAGCATTTT | CASTTLSRVFGNQPQHF
once | TRBJ2-7 | TRBV7-8 | NA | TGTGCCAGCAGCTTAATCGACGAGCAGTACTTC | CASSLIDEQYF
NA | TRBJ1-2 | TRBV4-1 | NA | TGCGCCAGCAGCCAAGAGAGGTTGGAGAGAGTCTATGGCTACACCTTC | CASSQERLERVYGYTF